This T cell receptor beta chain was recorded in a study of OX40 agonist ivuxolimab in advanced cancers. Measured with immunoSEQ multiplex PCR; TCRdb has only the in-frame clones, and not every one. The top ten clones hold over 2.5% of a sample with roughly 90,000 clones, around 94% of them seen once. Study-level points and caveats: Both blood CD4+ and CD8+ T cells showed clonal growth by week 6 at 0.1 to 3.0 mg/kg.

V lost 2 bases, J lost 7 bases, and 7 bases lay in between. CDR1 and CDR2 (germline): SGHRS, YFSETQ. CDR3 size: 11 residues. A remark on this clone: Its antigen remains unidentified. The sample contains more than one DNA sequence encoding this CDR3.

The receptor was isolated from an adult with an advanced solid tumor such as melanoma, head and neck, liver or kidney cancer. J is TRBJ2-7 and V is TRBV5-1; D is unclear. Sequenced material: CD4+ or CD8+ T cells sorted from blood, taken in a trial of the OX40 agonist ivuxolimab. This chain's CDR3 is CASSFAGEQYF. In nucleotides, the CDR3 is TGCGCCAGCAGCTTCGCTGGGGAGCAGTACTTC.